A single sample is the source of the 3 T cell receptor beta chains below, sequenced in a study of T cell responses to AZD1222 COVID-19 vaccine. Produced via immunoSEQ multiplex PCR; TCRdb's table is partial and in-frame only. The sample has 150,000 to 200,000 clones; about 91% are singletons. The input for sequencing was peripheral blood, taken 28 days after the second AZD1222 dose. These receptors were collected from an adult who received the AZD1222 COVID-19 vaccine.

J is TRBJ2-7 and V is TRBV30, with D maybe TRBD2 (6 bases). The CDR3 contains 13 residues. V was shortened by 1 base and J by 3 bases, with 10 bases between the two germline ends. CDR1 is GTSNPN and CDR2 is SVGIG in the germline V gene (reference sequence). This CDR3 is CAWSAGGLYEQYF. The CDR3 DNA reads TGTGCCTGGAGTGCCGGAGGGCTCTACGAGCAGTACTTC.

The V and J genes are TRBV29-1 and TRBJ2-3; tentatively, D is TRBD1 (5 bases). V lost 1 base to trimming and J lost 0 bases, with 14 bases between them. Germline lookup yields CDR1 SQVTM and CDR2 ANQGSEA. The CDR3 runs to 16 residues. This chain's CDR3 is CSVEATAQSSTDTQYF. The CDR3 nucleotides read TGCAGCGTTGAAGCGACAGCCCAATCTAGCACAGATACGCAGTATTTT.

The chain combines TRBV28 with TRBJ2-3; no firm D call. Trimming removed 5 bases from V and 0 bases from J, with 15 bases in between. The germline gives CDR1 MDHEN, CDR2 SYDVKM. The length of the CDR3 is 16 residues. The CDR3 loop reads CASSPPFGASTDTQYF. CDR3 bases: TGTGCCAGCAGTCCCCCGTTCGGCGCGAGCACAGATACGCAGTATTTT.